This T cell receptor (beta chain) was identified during a study of neoadjuvant anti-PD-1 for oral cavity cancer. Time point meaning: after neoadjuvant nivolumab, at surgical resection. Cohort: HPV-negative, locally advanced oral cavity squamous cell carcinoma patients. CDR1 is MNHEY and CDR2 is SMNVEV in the germline V gene (reference sequence). This CDR3 is 16 amino acids long. Deletions cut 10 bases from V and 5 bases from J, with 24 bases between. Six replicates per PBMC sample, mostly from around 500 ng of genomic DNA. The protocol was immunoSEQ multiplex PCR, while the TCRdb copy is restricted to in-frame clones and leaves out a portion. The repertoire holds tens of thousands of clones, with around 84% as singletons.

The chain joins TRBV27 to TRBJ2-1, with a possible D match to TRBD2 (5 bases). The clonotype comes from a person aged 35-79 years with oral cavity squamous cell carcinoma. This material consisted of PBMCs, taken after nivolumab (anti-PD-1) treatment. The CDR3 coding sequence is TGTGCCACCCCCCCCGTAGAGGTTACGGGGAACAATGAGCAGTTCTTC. Translating it yields CATPPVEVTGNNEQFF.